The 25 T cell receptor beta chains presented below share a single source sample, sequenced in a study of OX40 agonist ivuxolimab in advanced cancers. Using immunoSEQ multiplex PCR, the repertoire was profiled, and TCRdb retains in-frame clones only, with some absent. The table lists around 70,000 clones, roughly 82% of them singletons. Sequenced here: CD4+ or CD8+ T cells sorted from blood, sampled in a trial of the OX40 agonist ivuxolimab. These receptors all come from an adult with an advanced solid tumor such as melanoma, head and neck, liver or kidney cancer.

The chain recombines TRBV6-1 with TRBJ1-2, with D possibly TRBD1 on 5 matching bases. The ends were cut back, 2 bases at V and 6 bases at J, with 7 bases in the middle. CDR1 and CDR2 (germline): MNHNS, SASEGT. The CDR3 spans 12 residues. CDR3 sequence reads: CASSESGDGYTF. CDR3 DNA: TGTGCCAGCAGTGAATCGGGGGATGGCTACACCTTC.

This clone has just one count. The chain has TRBV4-2 and TRBJ1-4; D is undetermined. Germline V lookup: CDR1 LGHNA, CDR2 YNFKEQ. This CDR3 region has 14 residues. The V end lost 0 bases, the J end lost 4 bases, and 6 bases lay between the germline ends. CDR3 loop: CASSQEGFNEKLFF. CDR3 DNA sequence: TGTGCCAGCAGCCAAGAAGGCTTTAATGAAAAACTGTTTTTT.

This chain uses TRBV28 with TRBJ2-6; weak D call: TRBD1 (6 bases). The CDR3 sequence is 15 residues long. V lost 6 bases and J 2 bases, leaving 11 bases between the germline ends. Looked up from germline, CDR1 is MDHEN and CDR2 is SYDVKM. The CDR3 sequence is CASRPQGAGANVLTF. The CDR3 DNA reads TGTGCCAGCAGACCACAGGGAGCTGGGGCCAACGTCCTGACTTTC.

This rearrangement joins TRBV9 to TRBJ1-4, with 7 nucleotides matching TRBD1. With V trimmed by 4 bases and J by 4 bases, 7 bases remained unmatched. The germline V gene has CDR1 SGDLS and CDR2 YYNGEE. The CDR3 length is 15 residues. CDR3 protein: CASSLSQGVNEKLFF. DNA for the CDR3: TGTGCCAGCAGCCTTTCTCAGGGGGTTAATGAAAAACTGTTTTTT.

The V gene is TRBV2, the J gene TRBJ1-1, with 7 nucleotides matching TRBD1. This CDR3 comprises 15 residues. From germline, CDR1 is SNHLY and CDR2 FYNNEI. V lost 7 bases, J lost 5 bases, and 13 bases stayed unmatched. Here the CDR3 reads CASTRTGLMGTEAFF. DNA of the CDR3: TGTGCCAGCACAAGGACAGGCTTAATGGGGACTGAAGCTTTCTTT.

The chain links TRBV7-8 to TRBJ2-5; D gene ambiguous. Germline CDR1 SGHVS, CDR2 FQNEAQ. This CDR3 is built from 12 residues. Trimming shortened V by 0 bases and J by 5 bases, and 4 bases separated the two germline ends. In DNA, the CDR3 is TGTGCCAGCAGCTTAGCGTCGGAGACCCAGTACTTC. Translated, it gives CASSLASETQYF. The complete variable domain, with remaining parts taken from reference TRBV7-8 and TRBJ2-5, reads GAGVSQSPRYKVAKRGQDVALRCDPISGHVSLFWYQQALGQGPEFLTYFQNEAQLDKSGLPSDRFFAERPEGSVSTLKIQRTQQEDSAVYLCASSLASETQYFGPGTRLLVL.

The chain carries TRBV7-2 and TRBJ1-5; weak D call: TRBD1 (6 bases). V lost 3 bases, J lost 4 bases, and 13 bases lay in between. Germline loops: CDR1 SGHTA, CDR2 FQGNSA. The CDR3 is made up of 15 amino acids. This CDR3 is CASSFGGQVNQPQHF. The CDR3 nucleotides read TGTGCCAGCAGCTTCGGGGGGCAGGTGAATCAGCCCCAGCATTTT.

The chain combines TRBV6-1 with TRBJ2-5; D may correspond to TRBD1 or TRBD2 (6 bases each). This CDR3 is 13 amino acids long. V lost 10 bases to trimming and J lost 6 bases, with 18 bases between them. CDR1 MNHNS and CDR2 SASEGT come from the germline V gene. This chain's CDR3 is CAIQLGGVKTQYF. The CDR3 bases are TGTGCCATCCAACTCGGGGGCGTTAAGACCCAGTACTTC.

The chain has TRBV28 and TRBJ1-2; unclear D gene. Trimming stripped 2 bases from V and 8 bases from J, with 12 bases between. The germline V gene has CDR1 MDHEN and CDR2 SYDVKM. The length of the CDR3 is 13 residues. CDR3 sequence: CASSLGGIRGYTF. CDR3 bases: TGTGCCAGCAGTTTAGGTGGTATTCGAGGCTACACCTTC.

The chain joins TRBV5-4 to TRBJ2-6; a weak D match, TRBD1 (5 bases). This CDR3 is 20 amino acids long. From germline, CDR1 is SGHNT and CDR2 YYREEE (reference sequence). V lost 0 bases and J 0 bases, leaving 19 bases between the germline ends. The CDR3 here is CASSLGSRPGQLSGANVLTF. DNA for the CDR3: TGTGCCAGCAGCTTGGGTTCTCGGCCAGGGCAACTCTCTGGGGCCAACGTCCTGACTTTC.

The CDR3 loop reads CASSPSGRVYEQYF. The DNA of the CDR3 is TGTGCCAGCAGCCCCAGCGGGAGGGTGTACGAGCAGTACTTC. This chain connects TRBV5-4 to TRBJ2-7; 10 bases match TRBD2. The trim removed 4 bases at V and 4 bases at J, leaving 5 bases unmatched. Per germline, CDR1 SGHNT and CDR2 YYREEE (reference sequence). The CDR3 has 14 residues.

This sequence joins TRBV27 and TRBJ2-5; no clear D. Trimming took off 7 bases at V and 1 base at J, with 16 bases between the two ends. The germline CDR1 and CDR2 sequences are MNHEY and SMNVEV (reference sequence). The CDR3 consists of 15 residues. The CDR3 loop is CASTLYSLGQETQYF. CDR3 nucleotides: TGTGCCAGCACATTGTACAGTCTCGGCCAAGAGACCCAGTACTTC.

The chain recombines TRBV5-4 with TRBJ2-3; 10 nucleotides line up with TRBD2. The CDR3 has 15 amino acids. V was clipped by 4 bases and J by 6 bases; unmatched bases: 8. The germline gives CDR1 SGHNT, CDR2 YYREEE (reference sequence). The CDR3 nucleotides are TGTGCCAGCAGCCAAGCGGGAGGGTCATCTGATACGCAGTATTTT. Amino acids: CASSQAGGSSDTQYF. Together with reference TRBV5-4 and TRBJ2-3, the CDR3 gives the full variable domain: ETGVTQSPTHLIKTRGQQVTLRCSSQSGHNTVSWYQQALGQGPQFIFQYYREEENGRGNFPPRFSGLQFPNYSSELNVNALELDDSALYLCASSQAGGSSDTQYFGPGTRLTVL.

The chain joins TRBV28 to TRBJ1-2; 10 bases are shared with TRBD1. Germline CDR1 reads MDHEN; CDR2 reads SYDVKM. This CDR3 comprises 13 residues. The junction had 4 bases not matched to a gene; V was cut back by 5 bases and J by 7 bases. The CDR3 spells CASSPDRGIGYTF. In nucleotides, the CDR3 is TGTGCCAGCAGTCCGGACAGGGGGATTGGCTACACCTTC.

In this sample, this clone turned up a few times. The CDR3 region is CASSVWPYNEQFF. The CDR3 nucleotides read TGTGCCAGCAGTGTGTGGCCTTACAATGAGCAGTTCTTC. This chain connects TRBV6-1 to TRBJ2-1; no definite D call. The CDR3 contains 13 residues. Germline lookup yields CDR1 MNHNS and CDR2 SASEGT. V gave up 4 bases and J gave up 4 bases, with 8 bases separating them.

V and J are TRBV7-3 and TRBJ2-1, with 7 bases that match TRBD2. With V trimmed by 0 bases and J by 5 bases, 4 bases remained unmatched. Germline lookup yields CDR1 SGHTA and CDR2 FQGTGA. The CDR3 contains 15 residues. In DNA, the CDR3 is TGTGCCAGCAGCTTAACAGCGGGGTATAACAATGAGCAGTTCTTC. The encoded protein is CASSLTAGYNNEQFF.

V gene TRBV18 combines with J gene TRBJ1-1, with no clear D. CDR1 and CDR2 (germline): KGHSH, LQKENI. V lost 3 bases, J lost 0 bases, and 11 bases lay in between. The CDR3 contains 15 residues. CDR3 in amino acids: CASSPVQAMNTEAFF. CDR3 DNA: TGTGCCAGCTCACCGGTACAAGCTATGAACACTGAAGCTTTCTTT.

CDR3 loop: CASRTSGLPEVNTQYF. CDR3 coding DNA: TGTGCCAGCAGAACTAGCGGGCTACCAGAGGTGAATACGCAGTATTTT. V is TRBV28 and J is TRBJ2-3; 9 bases fit TRBD2. The CDR3 covers 16 residues. The V and J ends lost 6 bases and 7 bases, in that order; junction bases with no gene match: 14. CDR1 is MDHEN and CDR2 is SYDVKM in the germline V gene.

This clone was recorded once. The chain links TRBV19 to TRBJ1-5; 7 bases are a match to TRBD1. This CDR3 has 13 residues. V lost 3 bases, J lost 5 bases, and 1 base stayed unmatched. The germline V gene encodes CDR1 LNHDA and CDR2 SQIVND (reference sequence). The CDR3 coding sequence is TGTGCCAGTAGTATCCAGGGGGATCAGCCCCAGCATTTT. It translates to CASSIQGDQPQHF.

The gene calls are TRBV28 and TRBJ2-7; 12 bases line up with TRBD2. This CDR3 is built from 18 residues. Germline CDR1 is MDHEN and CDR2 is SYDVKM. Trimming took 5 bases from V and 2 from J; bases not matched to a gene: 13. CDR3 in amino acids: CASSPGLAGPPGAYEQYF. The DNA for the CDR3 is TGTGCCAGCAGTCCGGGACTAGCGGGCCCCCCGGGGGCCTACGAGCAGTACTTC.

This rearrangement joins TRBV29-1 to TRBJ2-2, with D uncertain. This CDR3 comprises 13 residues. Germline CDR1 SQVTM, CDR2 ANQGSEA. Trimming took 5 bases from V and 4 from J, leaving 11 bases between them. CDR3 DNA sequence: TGCAGCGTTCCAGACCCGGTCACCGGGGAGCTGTTTTTT. It yields the protein CSVPDPVTGELFF.

The chain joins TRBV7-2 to TRBJ2-1; D is uncertain. The V gene lost 5 bases and the J gene lost 6 bases, with 11 bases spanning the gap. Per the germline V gene, CDR1 is SGHTA and CDR2 is FQGNSA. The CDR3 length is 13 residues. Here the CDR3 reads CASSPSFGNEQFF. The CDR3 nucleotides are TGTGCCAGCAGCCCTTCGTTCGGCAATGAGCAGTTCTTC. Drawing the rest from reference TRBV7-2 and TRBJ2-1, the complete variable domain is GAGVSQSPSNKVTEKGKDVELRCDPISGHTALYWYRQSLGQGLEFLIYFQGNSAPDKSGLPSDRFSAERTGGSVSTLTIQRTQQEDSAVYLCASSPSFGNEQFFGPGTRLTVL.

Points on this clone: At the DNA level, this CDR3 is encoded by other sequences in the same sample as well. The V gene is TRBV28, the J gene TRBJ1-4, with 8 bases identical to TRBD1. CDR3 length equals 14 residues. With V trimmed by 5 bases and J by 8 bases, 7 bases remained unmatched. CDR1 and CDR2 from the germline V gene are MDHEN and SYDVKM. CDR3 protein: CASSRGQGREKLFF. The CDR3 bases are TGTGCCAGCAGTCGAGGACAGGGCCGAGAAAAACTGTTTTTT.

This chain joins TRBV6-5 and TRBJ2-7; the match to TRBD2 covers 10 bases. Germline V gene lookup returns CDR1 MNHEY and CDR2 SVGAGI. V shed 6 bases and J 3 bases; nucleotides not matched to a gene: 8. The CDR3 runs 15 residues. DNA of the CDR3: TGTGCCAGCAGCATTCGTAGCGGGGGGTTCTACGAGCAGTACTTC. Its translation: CASSIRSGGFYEQYF.

This chain links TRBV28 with TRBJ1-3, with D perhaps TRBD1 (5 bases). Germline V gene sequence: CDR1 MDHEN, CDR2 SYDVKM. Trimming left V 0 bases short and J 1 base short, with 10 bases between. The CDR3 contains 16 residues. The CDR3 protein is CASSLWGEGSGNTIYF. CDR3 DNA sequence: TGTGCCAGCAGTTTATGGGGGGAGGGTTCTGGAAACACCATATATTTT.